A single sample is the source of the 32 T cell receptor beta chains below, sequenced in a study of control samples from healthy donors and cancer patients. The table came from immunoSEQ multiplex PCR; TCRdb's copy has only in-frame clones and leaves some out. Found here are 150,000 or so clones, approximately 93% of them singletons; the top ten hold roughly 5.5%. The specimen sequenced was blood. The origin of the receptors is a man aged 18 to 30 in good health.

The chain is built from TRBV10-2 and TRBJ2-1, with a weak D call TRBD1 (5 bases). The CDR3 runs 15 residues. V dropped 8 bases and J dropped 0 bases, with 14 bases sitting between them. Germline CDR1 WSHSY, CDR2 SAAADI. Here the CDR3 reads CASRSRQSSYNEQFF. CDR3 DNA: TGCGCCAGCCGAAGTAGACAGTCCTCCTACAATGAGCAGTTCTTC.

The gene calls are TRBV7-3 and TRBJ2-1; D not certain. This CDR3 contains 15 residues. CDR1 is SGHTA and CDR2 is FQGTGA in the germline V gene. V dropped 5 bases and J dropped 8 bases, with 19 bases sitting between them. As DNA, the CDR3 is TGTGCCAGCAGCCCTAGGTCCCGTGGGTGGGATGAGCAGTTCTTC. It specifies CASSPRSRGWDEQFF. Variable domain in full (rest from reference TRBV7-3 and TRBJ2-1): GAGVSQTPSNKVTEKGKYVELRCDPISGHTALYWYRQSLGQGPEFLIYFQGTGAADDSGLPNDRFFAVRPEGSVSTLKIQRTERGDSAVYLCASSPRSRGWDEQFFGPGTRLTVL.

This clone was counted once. CDR3 nucleotides: TGTGCCAGCGGTTTCGGGGGCACTGAAGCTTTCTTT. Protein product: CASGFGGTEAFF. The V and J genes are TRBV6-2 or TRBV6-3 and TRBJ1-1; a weak D match, TRBD1 (5 bases). Per germline, CDR1 MNHEY and CDR2 SVGEGT. Between the trimmed V and J ends, which lost 8 bases and 4 bases, there was a span of 11 bases. This CDR3 comprises 12 residues.

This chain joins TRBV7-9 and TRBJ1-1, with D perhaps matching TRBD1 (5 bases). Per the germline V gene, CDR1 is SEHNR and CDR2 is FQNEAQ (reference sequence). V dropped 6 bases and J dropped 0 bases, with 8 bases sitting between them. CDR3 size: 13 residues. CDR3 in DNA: TGTGCCAGCAGACAGGAGATGAACACTGAAGCTTTCTTT. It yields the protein CASRQEMNTEAFF.

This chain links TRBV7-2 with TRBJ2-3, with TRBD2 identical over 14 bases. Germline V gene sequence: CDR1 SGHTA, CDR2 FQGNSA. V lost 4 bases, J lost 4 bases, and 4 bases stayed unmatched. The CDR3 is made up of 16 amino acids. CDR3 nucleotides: TGTGCCAGCAGCTCGGGACTAGCGGGAGAGGCAGATACGCAGTATTTT. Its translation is CASSSGLAGEADTQYF.

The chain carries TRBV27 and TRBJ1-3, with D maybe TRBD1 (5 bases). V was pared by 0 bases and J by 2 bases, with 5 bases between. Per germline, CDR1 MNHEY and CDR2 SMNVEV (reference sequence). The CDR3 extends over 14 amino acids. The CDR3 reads CASSLSRAGNTIYF. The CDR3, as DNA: TGTGCCAGCAGTTTATCCAGGGCTGGAAACACCATATATTTT.

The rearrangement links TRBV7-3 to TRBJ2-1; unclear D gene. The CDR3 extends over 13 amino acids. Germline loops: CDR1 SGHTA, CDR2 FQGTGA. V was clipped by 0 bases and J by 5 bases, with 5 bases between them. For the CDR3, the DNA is TGTGCCAGCAGCTTAACTTCGAACAATGAGCAGTTCTTC. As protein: CASSLTSNNEQFF.

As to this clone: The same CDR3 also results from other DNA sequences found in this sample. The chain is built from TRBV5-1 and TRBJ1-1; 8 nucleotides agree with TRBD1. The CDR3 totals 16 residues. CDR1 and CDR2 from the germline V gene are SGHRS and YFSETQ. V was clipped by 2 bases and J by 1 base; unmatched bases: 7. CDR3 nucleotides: TGCGCCAGCAGCTTAGGACAGGGCTGGGAGAACACTGAAGCTTTCTTT. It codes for CASSLGQGWENTEAFF.

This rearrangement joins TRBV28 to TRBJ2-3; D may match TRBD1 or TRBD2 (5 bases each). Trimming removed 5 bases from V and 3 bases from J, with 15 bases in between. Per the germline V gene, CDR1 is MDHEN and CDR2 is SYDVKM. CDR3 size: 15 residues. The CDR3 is CASSGAGAATDTQYF. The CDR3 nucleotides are TGTGCCAGCAGTGGGGCCGGGGCGGCGACAGATACGCAGTATTTT.

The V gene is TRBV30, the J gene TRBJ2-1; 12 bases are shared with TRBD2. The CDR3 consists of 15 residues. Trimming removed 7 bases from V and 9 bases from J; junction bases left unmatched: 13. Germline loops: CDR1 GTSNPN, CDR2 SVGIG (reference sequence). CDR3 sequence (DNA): TGTGCCTCACGGAGGTCTAGCGGGGGGGCAGGTGAGCAGTTCTTC. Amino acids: CASRRSSGGAGEQFF.

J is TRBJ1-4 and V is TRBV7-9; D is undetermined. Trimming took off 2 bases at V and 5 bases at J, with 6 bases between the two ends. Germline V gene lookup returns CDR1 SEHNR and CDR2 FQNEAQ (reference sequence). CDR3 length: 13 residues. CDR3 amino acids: CASSLNTNEKLFF. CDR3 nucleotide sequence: TGTGCCAGCAGCTTAAATACAAATGAAAAACTGTTTTTT.

The CDR3 bases are TGCGCCAGCAGCCCTCGGCCCCGGTCATCTGGAAACACCATATATTTT. Its translation: CASSPRPRSSGNTIYF. The J gene is TRBJ1-3, the V gene TRBV4-1; D gene uncertain. The germline V and J ends were trimmed by 4 bases and 1 base, with 14 bases remaining between them. The CDR3 totals 16 residues. Germline V gene data show CDR1 as MGHRA and CDR2 as YSYEKL.

The CDR3 nucleotides are TGTGCCAGCAGCGTCCCTGGCAGCGTACAAGAGACCCAGTACTTC. This encodes CASSVPGSVQETQYF. The genes are TRBV9 and TRBJ2-5; no clear D gene. This CDR3 comprises 15 residues. Germline V gives CDR1 SGDLS, CDR2 YYNGEE. Trimming pared 2 bases from V and 2 bases from J, leaving 13 bases between. The variable domain in full, with the rest retrieved from reference TRBV9 and TRBJ2-5, is DSGVTQTPKHLITATGQRVTLRCSPRSGDLSVYWYQQSLDQGLQFLIQYYNGEERAKGNILERFSAQQFPDLHSELNLSSLELGDSALYFCASSVPGSVQETQYFGPGTRLLVL.

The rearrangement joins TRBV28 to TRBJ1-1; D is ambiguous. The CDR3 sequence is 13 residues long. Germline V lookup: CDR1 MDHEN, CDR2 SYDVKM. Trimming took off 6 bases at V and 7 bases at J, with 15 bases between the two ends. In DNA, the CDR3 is TGTGCCAGCAGATTACGACCGAAACTTGAAGCTTTCTTT. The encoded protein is CASRLRPKLEAFF.

The CDR3 nucleotides read TGCGCCAGCAGCCAAGAAGAGTTCCGAAGGGGGGAAGCTTTCTTT. It yields the protein CASSQEEFRRGEAFF. The gene calls are TRBV4-1 and TRBJ1-1; tentatively, D is TRBD1 (6 bases). CDR1 is MGHRA and CDR2 is YSYEKL in the germline V gene. The V and J ends lost 0 bases and 8 bases respectively, with 16 bases between them. The CDR3 spans 15 residues.

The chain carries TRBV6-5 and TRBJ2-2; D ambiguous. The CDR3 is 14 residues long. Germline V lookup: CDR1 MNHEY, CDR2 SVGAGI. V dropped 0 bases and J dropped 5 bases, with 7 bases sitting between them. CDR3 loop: CASSYSGNTGELFF. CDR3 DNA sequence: TGTGCCAGCAGTTACTCGGGGAATACCGGGGAGCTGTTTTTT.

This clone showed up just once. In DNA form, the CDR3 reads TGTGCCAGCAGCTCCGGACAGTACACAGATACGCAGTATTTT. Protein product: CASSSGQYTDTQYF. This chain joins TRBV7-8 and TRBJ2-3, with a tentative D call TRBD1 (6 bases). Trimming shortened V by 4 bases and J by 2 bases, and 10 bases separated the two germline ends. In germline, CDR1 is SGHVS, CDR2 FQNEAQ. This CDR3 has 14 residues.

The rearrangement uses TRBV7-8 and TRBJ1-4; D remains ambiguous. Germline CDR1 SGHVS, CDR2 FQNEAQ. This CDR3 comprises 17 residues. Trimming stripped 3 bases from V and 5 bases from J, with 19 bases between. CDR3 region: CASSFRRTRAQNEKLFF. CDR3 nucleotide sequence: TGTGCCAGCAGCTTTAGGCGGACGAGGGCGCAAAATGAAAAACTGTTTTTT.

Here the CDR3 DNA reads TGTGCCAGCAGACGGACAGGGGAGGAGACCCAGTACTTC. As protein: CASRRTGEETQYF. The chain combines TRBV27 with TRBJ2-5; the match to TRBD1 covers 9 bases. CDR1 is MNHEY, CDR2 SMNVEV, per germline (reference sequence). The CDR3 has 13 residues. V shed 6 bases, J shed 5 bases, and the junction held 4 bases outside the gene matches.

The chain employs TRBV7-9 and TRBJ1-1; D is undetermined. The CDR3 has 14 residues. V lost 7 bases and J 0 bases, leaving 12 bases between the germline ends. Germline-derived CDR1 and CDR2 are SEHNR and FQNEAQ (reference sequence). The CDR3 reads CASTPTRLNTEAFF. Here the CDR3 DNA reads TGTGCCAGCACGCCTACGAGGTTGAACACTGAAGCTTTCTTT.

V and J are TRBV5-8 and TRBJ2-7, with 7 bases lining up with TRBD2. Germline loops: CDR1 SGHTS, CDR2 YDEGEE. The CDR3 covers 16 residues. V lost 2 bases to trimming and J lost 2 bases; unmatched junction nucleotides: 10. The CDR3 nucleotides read TGTGCCAGCAGCTTCGCTGCGGGAGTTGGAACCTACGAGCAGTACTTC. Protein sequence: CASSFAAGVGTYEQYF.

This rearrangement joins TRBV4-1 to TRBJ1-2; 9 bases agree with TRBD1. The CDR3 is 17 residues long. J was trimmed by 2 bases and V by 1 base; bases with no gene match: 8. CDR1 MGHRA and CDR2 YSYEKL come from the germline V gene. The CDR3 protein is CASSQVVRTGENYGYTF. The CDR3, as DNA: TGCGCCAGCAGCCAAGTTGTAAGGACAGGGGAGAACTATGGCTACACCTTC.

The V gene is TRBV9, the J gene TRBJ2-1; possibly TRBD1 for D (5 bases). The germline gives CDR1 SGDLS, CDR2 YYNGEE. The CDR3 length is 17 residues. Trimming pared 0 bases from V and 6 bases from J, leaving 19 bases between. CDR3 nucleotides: TGTGCCAGCAGCGTAGTGTCCAGTCGGGCGGACATCAATGAGCAGTTCTTC. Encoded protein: CASSVVSSRADINEQFF.

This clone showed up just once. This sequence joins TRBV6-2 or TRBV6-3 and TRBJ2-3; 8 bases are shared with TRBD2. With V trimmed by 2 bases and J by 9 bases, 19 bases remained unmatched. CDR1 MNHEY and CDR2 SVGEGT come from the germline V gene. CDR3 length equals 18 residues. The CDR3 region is CASSYEMERGPPLHTQYF. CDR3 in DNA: TGTGCCAGCAGTTACGAGATGGAGCGGGGGCCCCCGTTACACACGCAGTATTTT.

The CDR3 here is CALGTYEQYF. The CDR3 DNA reads TGTGCCTTGGGAACCTACGAGCAGTACTTC. The genes are TRBV30 and TRBJ2-7; D not certain. Looked up from germline, CDR1 is GTSNPN and CDR2 is SVGIG (reference sequence). V gave up 7 bases and J gave up 2 bases, with 6 bases separating them. The CDR3 is made up of 10 amino acids.

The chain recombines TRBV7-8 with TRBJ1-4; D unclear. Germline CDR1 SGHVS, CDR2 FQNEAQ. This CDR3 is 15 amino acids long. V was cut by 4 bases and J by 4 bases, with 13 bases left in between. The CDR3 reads CASSSLDTYNEKLFF. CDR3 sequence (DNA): TGTGCCAGCAGCTCATTAGACACCTATAATGAAAAACTGTTTTTT.

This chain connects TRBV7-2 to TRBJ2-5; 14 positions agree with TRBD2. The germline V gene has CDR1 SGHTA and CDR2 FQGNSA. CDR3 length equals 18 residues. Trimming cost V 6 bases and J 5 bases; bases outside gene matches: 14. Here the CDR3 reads CASSSQRLAGGPRETQYF. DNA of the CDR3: TGTGCCAGCAGTTCTCAGCGACTAGCGGGAGGGCCCCGGGAGACCCAGTACTTC.

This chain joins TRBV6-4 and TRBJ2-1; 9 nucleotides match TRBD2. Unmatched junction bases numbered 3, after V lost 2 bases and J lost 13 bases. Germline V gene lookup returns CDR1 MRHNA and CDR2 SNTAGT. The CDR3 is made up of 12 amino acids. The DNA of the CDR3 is TGTGCCAGCAGTGACCCCGGGACTAGCCAGTTCTTC. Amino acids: CASSDPGTSQFF.

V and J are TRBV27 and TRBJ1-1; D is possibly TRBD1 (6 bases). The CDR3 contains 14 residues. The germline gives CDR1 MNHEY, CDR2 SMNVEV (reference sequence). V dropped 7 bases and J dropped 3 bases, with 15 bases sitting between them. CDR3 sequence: CASKGRGLDTEAFF. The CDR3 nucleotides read TGTGCCAGCAAAGGAAGGGGGTTGGACACTGAAGCTTTCTTT.

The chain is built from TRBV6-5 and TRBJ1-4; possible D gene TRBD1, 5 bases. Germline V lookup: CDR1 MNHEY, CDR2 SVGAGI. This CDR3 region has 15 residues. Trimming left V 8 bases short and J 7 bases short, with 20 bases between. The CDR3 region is CASRSGARDPEKLFF. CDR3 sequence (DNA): TGTGCCAGCCGATCTGGGGCCAGGGATCCTGAAAAACTGTTTTTT.

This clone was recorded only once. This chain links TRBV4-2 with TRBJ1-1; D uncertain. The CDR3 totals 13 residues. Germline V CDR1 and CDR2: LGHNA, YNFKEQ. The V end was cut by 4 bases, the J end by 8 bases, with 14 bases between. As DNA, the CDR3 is TGTGCCAGCAGCCTCCATCCCAGCGTAGAAGCTTTCTTT. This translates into CASSLHPSVEAFF.

For the CDR3, the DNA is TGCGCCAGCAGCGGGGAGGCGAACACTGAAGCTTTCTTT. As protein: CASSGEANTEAFF. The gene calls are TRBV4-1 and TRBJ1-1; no clear D gene. The CDR3 is made up of 13 amino acids. Germline V gives CDR1 MGHRA, CDR2 YSYEKL. V shed 5 bases and J shed 1 base, with 8 bases lying between them.